Detailed here is one TCR beta chain. The source of the sample is a study of control samples from healthy donors and cancer patients. The germline V gene encodes CDR1 SGHRS and CDR2 YFSETQ. Between the trimmed V and J ends, which lost 4 bases and 7 bases, there was a span of 20 bases. This CDR3 has 15 amino acids. Measured with immunoSEQ multiplex PCR; TCRdb has only the in-frame clones, and not every one. The table shows some 130,000 clones, with 90% occurring only once. The J gene is TRBJ2-5, the V gene TRBV5-1, with D perhaps matching TRBD1 (6 bases). The specimen was blood. The TCR originated in a man aged 40-50 years in good health. The CDR3 spells CASSPGPGVSGTQYF. In DNA form, the CDR3 reads TGCGCCAGCAGCCCCGGACCAGGGGTAAGCGGGACCCAGTACTTC.